Listed here are 11 T cell receptor beta chains from one sample, sequenced in a study of cytomegalovirus exposure and HLA in healthy donors. The study ran its PCR with 60 Vbeta and 13 Jbeta primers. Assay: immunoSEQ multiplex PCR; the TCRdb copy retains only in-frame clones and omits some. This table holds 200,000 or so clones, just under 80% found once. The specimen sequenced was PBMCs. The source of these receptors is a woman in her twenties or thirties in good health and CMV-seropositive.

The chain employs TRBV5-4 and TRBJ2-1; 9 positions agree with TRBD2. CDR1 is SGHNT, CDR2 YYREEE, per germline (reference sequence). Trimming removed 3 bases from V and 4 bases from J; junction bases left unmatched: 11. There are 17 residues in the CDR3. CDR3 coding DNA: TGTGCCAGCAGCTCTACGCGGGAGGGCCTAAGGTACAATGAGCAGTTCTTC. It codes for CASSSTREGLRYNEQFF.

The rearrangement uses TRBV7-3 and TRBJ1-2, with 8 bases identical to TRBD1. Germline CDR1 SGHTA, CDR2 FQGTGA. V was clipped by 5 bases and J by 4 bases; unmatched bases: 3. The CDR3 extends over 13 amino acids. The CDR3 region is CASSLDRGYGYTF. DNA for the CDR3: TGTGCCAGCAGCCTTGACAGGGGCTATGGCTACACCTTC.

The genes are TRBV7-9 and TRBJ2-3; D unclear. The germline V gene has CDR1 SEHNR and CDR2 FQNEAQ (reference sequence). CDR3 length: 13 amino acids. Trimming took 3 bases from V and 2 from J, leaving 6 bases between them. The CDR3 DNA reads TGTGCCAGCAGCTTTCCTAACACAGATACGCAGTATTTT. As protein: CASSFPNTDTQYF.

This sequence joins TRBV9 and TRBJ2-3, with 9 bases matching TRBD2. The trim removed 0 bases at V and 6 bases at J, leaving 5 bases unmatched. CDR1 and CDR2 from the germline V gene are SGDLS and YYNGEE. This CDR3 contains 15 residues. The DNA for the CDR3 is TGTGCCAGCAGCGTAGGTAGCGGGGGTTCGGATACGCAGTATTTT. Translated: CASSVGSGGSDTQYF. The complete variable domain, with remaining parts taken from reference TRBV9 and TRBJ2-3, reads DSGVTQTPKHLITATGQRVTLRCSPRSGDLSVYWYQQSLDQGLQFLIQYYNGEERAKGNILERFSAQQFPDLHSELNLSSLELGDSALYFCASSVGSGGSDTQYFGPGTRLTVL.

This clone was seen a single time. The chain carries TRBV7-9 and TRBJ2-4; TRBD1 agrees at 10 bases. With V trimmed by 6 bases and J by 9 bases, 17 bases remained unmatched. The CDR3 totals 17 residues. Germline CDR1 reads SEHNR; CDR2 reads FQNEAQ (reference sequence). The CDR3: CASRGVPGTGDVGIQYF. CDR3 DNA sequence: TGTGCCAGCAGGGGTGTTCCCGGGACAGGGGACGTCGGCATTCAGTACTTC.

This chain connects TRBV9 to TRBJ1-2, with no clear D. V lost 3 bases and J 5 bases, leaving 20 bases between the germline ends. Germline CDR1 SGDLS, CDR2 YYNGEE. This CDR3 is built from 16 residues. The CDR3 sequence is CASSGRGGSNLYGYTF. The CDR3 nucleotides are TGTGCCAGCAGCGGAAGAGGAGGGAGCAATTTGTATGGCTACACCTTC.

The J gene is TRBJ2-1, the V gene TRBV7-9; weak D call: TRBD2 (6 bases). The CDR3 extends over 17 amino acids. Trimming pared 2 bases from V and 8 bases from J, leaving 22 bases between. CDR1 is SEHNR and CDR2 is FQNEAQ in the germline V gene (reference sequence). CDR3 loop: CASSLFALTGGPHEQFF. The CDR3 DNA sequence: TGTGCCAGCAGCTTATTTGCTCTGACCGGGGGACCGCATGAGCAGTTCTTC. The full variable domain, with the rest looked up from reference TRBV7-9 and TRBJ2-1, is DTGVSQNPRHKITKRGQNVTFRCDPISEHNRLYWYRQTLGQGPEFLTYFQNEAQLEKSRLLSDRFSAERPKGSFSTLEIQRTEQGDSAMYLCASSLFALTGGPHEQFFGPGTRLTVL.

The V gene is TRBV4-1, the J gene TRBJ1-6, with TRBD1 matching over 7 bases. This CDR3 is 16 amino acids long. V trimming: 3 bases; J trimming: 9 bases; junction bases outside the gene matches: 11. Germline V CDR1 and CDR2: MGHRA, YSYEKL. Here the CDR3 reads CASSQYITGTVSPLHF. CDR3 DNA sequence: TGCGCCAGCAGCCAGTACATAACCGGGACAGTTTCACCCCTCCACTTT.

The table lists this clone with a count of one. The chain uses TRBV11-2 and TRBJ2-7; TRBD1 might be the D (6 bases). The CDR3 consists of 15 residues. Trimming left V 4 bases short and J 4 bases short, with 17 bases between. The germline V gene encodes CDR1 SGHAT and CDR2 FQNNGV. CDR3 coding DNA: TGTGCCAGCAGCTCGTCCGTGGACAGAGGATACGAGCAGTACTTC. Protein sequence: CASSSSVDRGYEQYF. Full variable domain (missing parts from reference TRBV11-2 and TRBJ2-7): EAGVAQSPRYKIIEKRQSVAFWCNPISGHATLYWYQQILGQGPKLLIQFQNNGVVDDSQLPKDRFSAERLKGVDSTLKIQPAKLEDSAVYLCASSSSVDRGYEQYFGPGTRLTVT.

The chain uses TRBV28 and TRBJ2-2; 14 bases are a match to TRBD2. CDR1 and CDR2 from the germline V gene are MDHEN and SYDVKM. The CDR3 has 14 amino acids. This CDR3 is CGTSGRINTGELFF. As DNA, the CDR3 is TGTGGGACTAGCGGGAGGATTAACACCGGGGAGCTGTTTTTT.

This chain uses TRBV10-1 with TRBJ2-1; TRBD2 might be the D (6 bases). V was cut by 4 bases and J by 6 bases, with 10 bases left in between. Per the germline V gene, CDR1 is WNHNN and CDR2 is SYGVQD (reference sequence). This CDR3 comprises 13 residues. CDR3 amino acids: CASSARRANEQFF. For the CDR3, the DNA is TGCGCCAGCAGTGCCCGGAGGGCCAATGAGCAGTTCTTC.